The rows below give T cell receptor beta chains drawn from one sample of a study of T cell responses to AZD1222 COVID-19 vaccine. Clones were sequenced by immunoSEQ multiplex PCR, and TCRdb holds only the in-frame ones, with some missing. The sample has 57,000 or so clones, 81% seen once. The material sequenced was peripheral blood, taken 28 days after the second AZD1222 dose. The receptor set was obtained from an adult who received the AZD1222 COVID-19 vaccine. CDR3s include the opening cysteine and the closing phenylalanine or tryptophan. Each record gives: clone size, J gene, V gene, D gene, CDR3 DNA, CDR3 protein. A D gene is named only where the DNA matches it firmly. Only part of the rows carry a size: once, few, many, or a class if the clone is expanded.

>-|TRBJ2-7|TRBV7-3|TRBD2
TGTGCCAGCAGCACCGGGACTATTGACGAGCAGTACTTC
CASSTGTIDEQYF
>-|TRBJ1-2|TRBV30|-
TGTGCCTCGGGCGAAAACAGGAGAGGTCAAGATGGCTACACCTTC
CASGENRRGQDGYTF
>-|TRBJ2-1|TRBV28|TRBD2
TGTGCCAGCAGTTTTCCAGGACTAGCGGGAACAAACGATGAGCAGTTCTTC
CASSFPGLAGTNDEQFF
>-|TRBJ2-2|TRBV28|-
TGTGCCAGCAGTGTCCAACCCTCGAACACCGGGGAGCTGTTTTTT
CASSVQPSNTGELFF
>-|TRBJ1-3|TRBV11-2|TRBD1
TGTGCCAGCAGCTCACAGGGGGGTTCTGGAAACACCATATATTTT
CASSSQGGSGNTIYF
>-|TRBJ2-7|TRBV28|TRBD2
TGTGCCAGCAGTGAGGGGACTAGCGGCCACTACGAGCAGTACTTC
CASSEGTSGHYEQYF
>-|TRBJ2-7|TRBV19|-
TGTGCCAGTAGTATCGGAACTTCCTACGAGCAGTACTTC
CASSIGTSYEQYF
>few|TRBJ1-6|TRBV7-2|-
TGTGCCAGCAGCTTAGCAGCGGGTAATTCACCCCTCCACTTT
CASSLAAGNSPLHF
>-|TRBJ2-2|TRBV9|-
TGTGCCAGCAGCGTAGACAGGGACCTAAACACCGGGGAGCTGTTTTTT
CASSVDRDLNTGELFF
>few|TRBJ1-6|TRBV27|-
TGTGCCAGCAGATTCCAATATAATTCACCCCTCCACTTT
CASRFQYNSPLHF
>once|TRBJ2-1|TRBV3-1/TRBV3-2|TRBD2
TGTGCCAGCAGCAGCAGACTAGCGGGAACCAATGAGCAGTTCTTC
CASSSRLAGTNEQFF
>-|TRBJ1-3|TRBV18|-
TGTGCCAGCTCCCTCAAGGTCTTCAACTCTGGAAACACCATATATTTT
CASSLKVFNSGNTIYF
>-|TRBJ2-3|TRBV5-1|TRBD2
TGCGCCAGCAGCTTGGTAGTCGGGAGGGGCACAGATACGCAGTATTTT
CASSLVVGRGTDTQYF
>-|TRBJ2-5|TRBV5-1|TRBD2
TGCGCCAGCAGCTTGGGACTAGCGGGAGACGGCCAAGAGACCCAGTACTTC
CASSLGLAGDGQETQYF